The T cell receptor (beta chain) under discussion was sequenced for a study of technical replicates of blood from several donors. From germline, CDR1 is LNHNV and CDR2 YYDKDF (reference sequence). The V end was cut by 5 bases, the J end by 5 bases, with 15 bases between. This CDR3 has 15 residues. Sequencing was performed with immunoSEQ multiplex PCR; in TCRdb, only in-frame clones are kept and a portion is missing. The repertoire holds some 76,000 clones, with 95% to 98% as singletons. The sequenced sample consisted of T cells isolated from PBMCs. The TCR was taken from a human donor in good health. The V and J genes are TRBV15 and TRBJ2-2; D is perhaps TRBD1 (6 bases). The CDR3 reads CATSWGWGPTGELFF. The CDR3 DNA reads TGTGCCACCAGCTGGGGCTGGGGGCCAACCGGGGAGCTGTTTTTT.